The TCR beta chain under discussion was sequenced for a study of early T cells in non-severe SARS-CoV-2 infection. Trimming stripped 6 bases from V and 7 bases from J, with 19 bases between. Germline-derived CDR1 and CDR2 are MNHEY and SVGAGI. The CDR3 contains 15 residues. This clonotype was seen ten or more times. TCRdb re-analysed the 5' RACE reads in MiXCR, keeping a single row per CDR3 protein. The data contain fewer than 70,000 distinct CDR3 sequences, roughly 4.6% of them singletons. The sequence was obtained from an adult who was a healthcare worker with PCR-confirmed SARS-CoV-2 infection or an uninfected control (not recorded which). The donor label of this sample is uncertain. The chain combines TRBV6-5 with TRBJ1-5; D is perhaps TRBD1 (5 bases). Material: whole blood, obtained at baseline. CDR3 protein: CASRKRGSGWQPQHF. CDR3 in DNA: TGTGCCAGCAGGAAACGGGGGTCAGGGTGGCAGCCCCAGCATTTT.